Below, 22 T cell receptor beta chains from the same sample are listed, as sequenced in a study of blood T cell repertoires in COVID-19. Generated by immunoSEQ multiplex PCR, the TCRdb table keeps only in-frame clones and is missing some. The sample records some 400,000 clones, over 75% being singletons. The material sequenced was peripheral blood. These receptors all stem from a woman aged 55-70 years with COVID-19, enrolled during active disease.

The chain employs TRBV15 and TRBJ2-1; 8 bases map to TRBD2. Germline V CDR1 and CDR2: LNHNV, YYDKDF (reference sequence). V lost 1 base and J lost 4; bases outside the gene matches: 9. This CDR3 comprises 17 residues. The CDR3 DNA follows: TGTGCCACCAGCAGAGGCCGGGGCGGGGGGAGGTACAATGAGCAGTTCTTC. Translation gives CATSRGRGGGRYNEQFF.

The CDR3 bases are TGTGCCAGCAGCATCCACGGACAGGGGACGGAAGCTTTCTTT. This encodes CASSIHGQGTEAFF. The V and J genes are TRBV11-2 and TRBJ1-1, with 9 positions matching TRBD1. V was clipped by 5 bases and J by 8 bases; unmatched bases: 9. There are 14 residues in the CDR3. The germline V gene has CDR1 SGHAT and CDR2 FQNNGV.

The gene calls are TRBV5-1 and TRBJ2-2; tentatively, D is TRBD2 (6 bases). Germline V lookup: CDR1 SGHRS, CDR2 YFSETQ. V dropped 3 bases and J dropped 5 bases, with 11 bases sitting between them. There are 14 residues in the CDR3. CDR3 bases: TGCGCCAGCAGCTCGGGGGAGAGAACCGGGGAGCTGTTTTTT. The encoded protein is CASSSGERTGELFF.

This rearrangement joins TRBV9 to TRBJ2-3, with a weak D call TRBD1 (6 bases). In germline, CDR1 is SGDLS, CDR2 YYNGEE. The CDR3 contains 15 residues. V dropped 4 bases and J dropped 0 bases, with 12 bases sitting between them. In DNA, the CDR3 is TGTGCCAGCAGCACGCGGACAGATAGCACAGATACGCAGTATTTT. It specifies CASSTRTDSTDTQYF.

The chain carries TRBV7-9 and TRBJ2-1; D perhaps matches TRBD2 (6 bases). Germline V gene data show CDR1 as SEHNR and CDR2 as FQNEAQ (reference sequence). Trimming cost V 5 bases and J 5 bases, with 13 bases left between them. The CDR3 is made up of 14 amino acids. CDR3 protein: CASSDTRTNNEQFF. The CDR3 bases are TGTGCCAGCAGCGACACGAGGACTAACAATGAGCAGTTCTTC.

The V and J genes are TRBV7-6 and TRBJ1-3, with D uncertain. Deletions cut 1 base from V and 0 bases from J, with 13 bases between. From germline, CDR1 is SGHVS and CDR2 FNYEAQ. This CDR3 contains 17 residues. CDR3 bases: TGTGCCAGCAGCTTAGGGGCAGGCATGAGCTCTGGAAACACCATATATTTT. Protein: CASSLGAGMSSGNTIYF.

The rearrangement links TRBV15 to TRBJ1-3; TRBD1 matches at 8 bases. This CDR3 contains 15 residues. Germline V gene sequence: CDR1 LNHNV, CDR2 YYDKDF (reference sequence). V gave up 4 bases and J gave up 0 bases; unmatched junction bases: 2. The CDR3 DNA follows: TGTGCCACCAGCATAGACAGGGGCTCTGGAAACACCATATATTTT. Its translation is CATSIDRGSGNTIYF.

This clone was recorded once. The chain has TRBV19 and TRBJ2-2, with 7 bases aligning to TRBD1. V was pared by 6 bases and J by 5 bases, with 3 bases of the junction left unmatched. Germline lookup yields CDR1 LNHDA and CDR2 SQIVND (reference sequence). This CDR3 comprises 13 residues. The CDR3 loop reads CASRATGTGELFF. In nucleotides, the CDR3 is TGTGCCAGTAGAGCGACAGGGACCGGGGAGCTGTTTTTT.

The V call is TRBV4-1, the J call TRBJ2-7, with a tentative D call TRBD1 (5 bases). The germline V gene encodes CDR1 MGHRA and CDR2 YSYEKL. V lost 1 base and J 4 bases, leaving 14 bases between the germline ends. The CDR3 runs to 15 residues. CDR3 region: CASSQAGSVGYEQYF. The CDR3 DNA follows: TGCGCCAGCAGCCAAGCAGGGTCCGTAGGTTACGAGCAGTACTTC.

The CDR3 region is CASRRDRADEQYF. The CDR3 DNA reads TGTGCCAGCAGGAGGGACAGGGCCGACGAGCAGTACTTC. The genes are TRBV6-5 and TRBJ2-7, with 9 bases aligning to TRBD1. The CDR3 has 13 amino acids. CDR1 MNHEY and CDR2 SVGAGI come from the germline V gene. After removal of 6 bases from V and 5 bases from J, the junction contained 5 bases not matched to a gene.

The chain uses TRBV5-1 and TRBJ2-3; TRBD2 matches 9 bases. Trimming took 4 bases from V and 2 from J; bases not matched to a gene: 8. Germline V CDR1 and CDR2: SGHRS, YFSETQ. This CDR3 spans 16 amino acids. For the CDR3, the DNA is TGCGCCAGCAGCCTGCCGGAGCGGGGGGTCACAGATACGCAGTATTTT. Protein product: CASSLPERGVTDTQYF.

The chain recombines TRBV25-1 with TRBJ2-5, with D perhaps matching TRBD2 (6 bases). The CDR3 sequence is 14 residues long. Germline V lookup: CDR1 MGHDK, CDR2 SYGVNS. V was pared by 3 bases and J by 5 bases, with 13 bases between. The CDR3 sequence: CASSESLGGETQYF. DNA for the CDR3: TGTGCCAGCAGTGAGAGTCTTGGAGGGGAGACCCAGTACTTC.

V usage is TRBV18 and J usage is TRBJ1-5, with 9 positions matching TRBD1. The junction had 5 bases not matched to a gene; V was cut back by 3 bases and J by 5 bases. The CDR3 contains 15 residues. Germline V gives CDR1 KGHSH, CDR2 LQKENI. CDR3 amino acids: CASSPGQGAHQPQHF. CDR3 coding DNA: TGTGCCAGCTCACCGGGACAGGGAGCCCATCAGCCCCAGCATTTT.

The chain uses TRBV18 and TRBJ2-5, with 7 bases lining up with TRBD1. The CDR3 totals 13 residues. V dropped 5 bases and J dropped 5; count of bases not matched to a gene: 5. Per the germline V gene, CDR1 is KGHSH and CDR2 is LQKENI. This CDR3 is CASSDRDEETQYF. CDR3 bases: TGTGCCAGCTCAGACAGGGACGAGGAGACCCAGTACTTC.

J is TRBJ2-1 and V is TRBV7-3; D is undetermined. CDR3 length equals 15 residues. The germline CDR1 and CDR2 sequences are SGHTA and FQGTGA. The ends were cut back, 3 bases at V and 7 bases at J, with 16 bases in the middle. The CDR3 sequence: CASSFYVGSTNEQFF. The CDR3 nucleotides read TGTGCCAGCAGCTTTTATGTCGGTAGCACTAATGAGCAGTTCTTC.

The chain uses TRBV27 and TRBJ1-1, with D uncertain. Germline V gives CDR1 MNHEY, CDR2 SMNVEV (reference sequence). Trimming shortened V by 8 bases and J by 1 base, and 14 bases separated the two germline ends. There are 14 residues in the CDR3. CDR3 coding DNA: TGTGCCAGCGGAAGCTGGGCCCCGAACACTGAAGCTTTCTTT. It specifies CASGSWAPNTEAFF.

The chain recombines TRBV18 with TRBJ2-7; tentative D call: TRBD1 (6 bases). This CDR3 is 13 amino acids long. Trimming shortened V by 3 bases and J by 2 bases, and 8 bases separated the two germline ends. CDR1 and CDR2 (germline): KGHSH, LQKENI. Here the CDR3 reads CASSPTGAYEQYF. The CDR3 coding sequence is TGTGCCAGCTCACCGACAGGTGCCTACGAGCAGTACTTC.

The chain recombines TRBV7-2 with TRBJ2-5; the D is unclear. There are 11 residues in the CDR3. Germline assignment: CDR1 SGHTA and CDR2 FQGNSA. The V end lost 6 bases, the J end lost 7 bases, and 9 bases lay between the germline ends. In DNA, the CDR3 is TGTGCCAGCAGGTCACTTGGGACCCAGTACTTC. It encodes CASRSLGTQYF.

This clone was picked up a small number of times. The CDR3, as DNA: TGTGCCAGCAGCCATGGGCGGGTTTCTGGAAACACCATATATTTT. Protein sequence: CASSHGRVSGNTIYF. The genes are TRBV7-8 and TRBJ1-3, with D uncertain. Per germline, CDR1 SGHVS and CDR2 FQNEAQ. The CDR3 is 15 residues long. V gave up 5 bases and J gave up 1 base, with 12 bases separating them.

The chain couples TRBV28 to TRBJ1-3; D gene unclear. The CDR3 runs to 17 residues. With 5 bases removed from V and 0 bases from J, the gap between germline ends came to 17 bases. The V gene's germline CDR1 is MDHEN and CDR2 SYDVKM. CDR3 nucleotides: TGTGCCAGCAGTCCACCGACACCCCTGAGCTCTGGAAACACCATATATTTT. Encoded protein: CASSPPTPLSSGNTIYF.

The chain carries TRBV6-5 and TRBJ1-1; D perhaps matches TRBD1 (6 bases). CDR1 and CDR2 (germline): MNHEY, SVGAGI. V was pared by 5 bases and J by 0 bases, with 10 bases between. The CDR3 contains 14 residues. The CDR3 DNA reads TGTGCCAGCAGTCACAGGGAAATGAACACTGAAGCTTTCTTT. The encoded protein is CASSHREMNTEAFF.

V is TRBV14 and J is TRBJ2-6; D is possibly TRBD2 (5 bases). The CDR3 contains 17 residues. Germline assignment: CDR1 SGHDN and CDR2 FVKESK. V was cut by 4 bases and J by 0 bases, with 13 bases left in between. The DNA of the CDR3 is TGTGCCAGCAGCCGGAAATTTGGGAGCTCTGGGGCCAACGTCCTGACTTTC. It specifies CASSRKFGSSGANVLTF. Filled out from reference TRBV14 and TRBJ2-6, the complete variable domain reads EAGVTQFPSHSVIEKGQTVTLRCDPISGHDNLYWYRRVMGKEIKFLLHFVKESKQDESGMPNNRFLAERTGGTYSTLKVQPAELEDSGVYFCASSRKFGSSGANVLTFGAGSRLTVL.